Described below is a single T cell receptor beta chain sequence and its context. The data stem from a study of shared clonotypes between healthy human individuals. The CDR3 is made up of 12 amino acids. Per germline, CDR1 ENHRY and CDR2 SYGVKD. Using immunoSEQ multiplex PCR, the repertoire was profiled, and TCRdb retains in-frame clones only, with some absent. The table shows 2.5 million or so clones, with approximately 94% occurring only once. This clonotype originated in a man between 18 and 29 years old in good health. Sequenced input: naive CD4+ T cells sorted from blood. Subset: CD45RA+ positively selected. The chain uses TRBV10-3 and TRBJ2-5, with D maybe TRBD2 (5 bases). DNA for the CDR3: TGTGCTACCAGGTTGGGAGAAGAGACCCAGTACTTC. As protein: CATRLGEETQYF.